The clone carrying this T cell receptor (beta chain) was counted a single time. The authors ran the assay at deep level. Method: immunoSEQ multiplex PCR; TCRdb's copy keeps in-frame clones and lacks some. The sample includes about 470,000 clones, 79% seen only once; the top ten take roughly 13%. V lost 2 bases and J lost 3, with 7 bases in between. Germline lookup yields CDR1 MNHNS and CDR2 SASEGT. The CDR3 has 13 residues. The record originates from a study of shared clonotypes between healthy human individuals. The material sequenced was PBMCs. The clonotype originates from a woman aged 40 to 50 in good health. Some clones in this sample may be carry-over from other donors' samples. The chain employs TRBV6-1 and TRBJ1-2; D not resolved. CDR3 loop: CASSERQYYGYTF. The CDR3 DNA is TGTGCCAGCAGTGAAAGGCAGTACTATGGCTACACCTTC.